The text below deals with one TCR beta chain. This entry is derived from a study of blood T cell repertoires in COVID-19. In the study overall: T cells, B-cell-depleted T cells, or PBMCs provided the cDNA or gDNA that served as material.

V lost 4 bases and J lost 5; bases outside the gene matches: 9. This CDR3 has 14 residues. Looked up from germline, CDR1 is SGHRS and CDR2 is YFSETQ. Per the authors' pipeline: Scientists estimated how many nucleated cells there were by amplifying reference gene primers. Sequencing used immunoSEQ multiplex PCR; TCRdb keeps in-frame clones, though not all of them. V and J calls and clone size are copied from that table; D and trimming were computed from the DNA. Of roughly 86,000 clones listed, 70% to 85% were seen once; the top ten hold approximately 2.8%. It was during active infection that Seattle patients were enrolled and then longitudinally followed.

The clonotype originates from a woman at least 80 years old with COVID-19, enrolled during active disease. The chain recombines TRBV5-1 with TRBJ2-7, with 7 bases matching TRBD1. Material for sequencing was peripheral blood. For the CDR3, the DNA is TGCGCCAGCAGCCCGCGACAGGGAAGGGACGAGCAGTACTTC. As protein: CASSPRQGRDEQYF.